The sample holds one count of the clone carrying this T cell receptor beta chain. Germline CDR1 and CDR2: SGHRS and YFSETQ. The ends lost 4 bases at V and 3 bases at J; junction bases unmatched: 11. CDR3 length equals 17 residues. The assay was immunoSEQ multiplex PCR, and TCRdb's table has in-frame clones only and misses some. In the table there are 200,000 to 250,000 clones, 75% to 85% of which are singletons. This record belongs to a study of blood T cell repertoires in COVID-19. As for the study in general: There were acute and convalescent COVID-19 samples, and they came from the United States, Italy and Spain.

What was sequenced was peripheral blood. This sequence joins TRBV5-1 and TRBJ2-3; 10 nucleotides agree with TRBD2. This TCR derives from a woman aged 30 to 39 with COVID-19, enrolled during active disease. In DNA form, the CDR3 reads TGCGCCAGCAGCCCCGGGCTAGCGGGAGTCAGGACAGATACGCAGTATTTT. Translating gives CASSPGLAGVRTDTQYF.